Below, one TCR beta chain is given with its context. From germline, CDR1 is LNHDA and CDR2 SQIVND (reference sequence). The CDR3 is 14 residues long. Trimming cost V 10 bases and J 0 bases, with 13 bases left between them. The record originates from a study of cytomegalovirus exposure and HLA in healthy donors. Researchers ran the PCR with 60 Vbeta and 13 Jbeta primers. TCRdb's copy holds only in-frame clones and misses some; the assay was immunoSEQ multiplex PCR. The sample yields some 120,000 clones, about 79% seen once. The sequenced material came from PBMCs. This chain joins TRBV19 and TRBJ1-5; no clear D gene. This clonotype was obtained from a man aged 50 or older in good health and CMV-seronegative. Here the CDR3 reads CATSGGGSNQPQHF. CDR3 sequence (DNA): TGTGCCACATCCGGCGGTGGTAGCAATCAGCCCCAGCATTTT.